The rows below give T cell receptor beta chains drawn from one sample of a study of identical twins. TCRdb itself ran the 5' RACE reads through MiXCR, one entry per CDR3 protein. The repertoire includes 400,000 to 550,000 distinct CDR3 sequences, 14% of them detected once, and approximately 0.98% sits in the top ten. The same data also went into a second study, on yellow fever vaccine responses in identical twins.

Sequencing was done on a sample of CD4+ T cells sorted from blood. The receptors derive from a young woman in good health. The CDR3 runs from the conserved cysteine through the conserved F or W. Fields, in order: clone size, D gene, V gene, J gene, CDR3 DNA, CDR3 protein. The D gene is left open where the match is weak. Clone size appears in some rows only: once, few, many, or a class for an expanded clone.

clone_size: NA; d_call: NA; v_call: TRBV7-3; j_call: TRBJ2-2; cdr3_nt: TGTGCCAGCAGCGAGCATGGCCCCGACCTGGGGGAGCTGTTTTTT; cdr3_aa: CASSEHGPDLGELFF
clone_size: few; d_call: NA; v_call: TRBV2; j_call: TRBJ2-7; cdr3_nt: TGTGCCAGCAAAATGGGGGGAATAGCCTACGAGCAGTACTTC; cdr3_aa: CASKMGGIAYEQYF
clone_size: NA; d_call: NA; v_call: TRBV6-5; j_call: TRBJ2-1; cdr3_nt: TGTGCCAGCAGTTACGACGGCAGCTCCTACAATGAGCAGTTCTTC; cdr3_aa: CASSYDGSSYNEQFF
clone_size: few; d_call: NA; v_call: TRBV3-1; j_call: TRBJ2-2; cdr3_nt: TGTGCCAGCAGACAGAGCGGGGAGCTGTTTTTT; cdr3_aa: CASRQSGELFF
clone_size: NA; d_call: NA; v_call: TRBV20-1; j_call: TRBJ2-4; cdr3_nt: TGCAGTGCTAGCGGCGACACTAAGGGGGAAAACATTCAGTACTTC; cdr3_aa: CSASGDTKGENIQYF
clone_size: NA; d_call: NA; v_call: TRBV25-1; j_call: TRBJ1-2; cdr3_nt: TGTGCCAGCAGTGAGAGACAAAACTATGGCTACACCTTC; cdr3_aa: CASSERQNYGYTF
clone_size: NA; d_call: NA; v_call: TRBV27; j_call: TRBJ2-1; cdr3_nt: TGTGCCACCCACGGGGCCTACAATGAGCAGTTCTTC; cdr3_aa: CATHGAYNEQFF
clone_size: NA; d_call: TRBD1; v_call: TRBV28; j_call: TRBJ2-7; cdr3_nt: TGTGCCAGCAGTTTAATCGGGACAGGGTCCTACGAGCAGTACTTC; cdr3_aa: CASSLIGTGSYEQYF
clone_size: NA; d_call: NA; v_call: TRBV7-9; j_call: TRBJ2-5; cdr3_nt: TGTGCCAGCAGCCGACCGGGACTGACCTTGGAGGCCCAGTACTTC; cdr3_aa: CASSRPGLTLEAQYF
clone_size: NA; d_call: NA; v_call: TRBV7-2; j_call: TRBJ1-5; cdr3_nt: TGTGCCAGTGTTCAGGGACAAACTTCGGGTCAGCCCCAGCATTTT; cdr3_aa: CASVQGQTSGQPQHF
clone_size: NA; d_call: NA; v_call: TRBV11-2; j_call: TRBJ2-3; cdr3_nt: TGTGCCAGCAGCTTATCGGTGGGGGTGGGTACAGATACGCAGTATTTT; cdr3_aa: CASSLSVGVGTDTQYF
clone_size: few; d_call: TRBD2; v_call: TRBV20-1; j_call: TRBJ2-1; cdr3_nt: TGCAGTGCTACGCATTCTGGGACTAACCATGAGCAGTTCTTC; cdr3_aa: CSATHSGTNHEQFF
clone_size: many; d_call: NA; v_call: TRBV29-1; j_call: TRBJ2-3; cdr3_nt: TGCAGCGTTGACTCAGAAATACATCTCACAGATACGCAGTATTTT; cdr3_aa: CSVDSEIHLTDTQYF
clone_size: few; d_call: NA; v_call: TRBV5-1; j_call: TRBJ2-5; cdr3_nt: TGCGCCAGCCGATCCCTTGTACAGGGCGTGACCCAGTACTTC; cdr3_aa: CASRSLVQGVTQYF
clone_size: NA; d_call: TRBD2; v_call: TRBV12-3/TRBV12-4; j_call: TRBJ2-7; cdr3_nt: TGTGCCAGCTGTTTAAGAGCTAGCGGGTCTGGCCCCCTAGGGTACGAGCAGTACTTC; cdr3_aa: CASCLRASGSGPLGYEQYF
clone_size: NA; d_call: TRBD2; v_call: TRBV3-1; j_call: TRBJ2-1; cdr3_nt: TGTGCCAGCAGCCAAGATTGGCCGGGACTAGCGGGGGGGATCTCCTACAATGAGCAGTTCTTC; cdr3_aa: CASSQDWPGLAGGISYNEQFF
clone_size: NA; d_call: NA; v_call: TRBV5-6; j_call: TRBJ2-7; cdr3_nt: TGTGCCAGCAGCCGCACCGGACTATCCTACGAGCAGTACTTC; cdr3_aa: CASSRTGLSYEQYF
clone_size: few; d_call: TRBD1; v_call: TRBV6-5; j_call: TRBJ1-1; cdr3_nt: TGTGCCAGCAGTTACTCTGAAACAGGGGCGGGTGAAGCTTTCTTT; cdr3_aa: CASSYSETGAGEAFF
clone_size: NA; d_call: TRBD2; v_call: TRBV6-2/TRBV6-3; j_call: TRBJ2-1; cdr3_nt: TGTGCCAGCAGGCCCAGCGGGAGTAGAAATGAGCAGTTCTTC; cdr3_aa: CASRPSGSRNEQFF
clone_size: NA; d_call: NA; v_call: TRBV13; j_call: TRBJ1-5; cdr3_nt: TGTGCCAGCAGCTTATCAACAGGCTACAATCAGCCCCAGCATTTT; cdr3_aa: CASSLSTGYNQPQHF
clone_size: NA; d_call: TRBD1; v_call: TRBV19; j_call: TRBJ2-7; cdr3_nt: TGTGCCAGTAGTATGCCGGGACAGGTAAACTCCTACGAGCAGTACTTC; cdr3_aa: CASSMPGQVNSYEQYF
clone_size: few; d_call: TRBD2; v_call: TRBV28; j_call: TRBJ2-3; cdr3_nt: TGTGCCAGCAGTAGCGCCGGGGGGGGAGATACGCAGTATTTT; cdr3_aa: CASSSAGGGDTQYF
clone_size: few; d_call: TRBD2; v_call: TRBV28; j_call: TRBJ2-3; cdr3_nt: TGTGCCAGCAGTTTCCGCCTGGCGGGGGTGAGCCCAGATACGCAGTATTTT; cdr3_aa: CASSFRLAGVSPDTQYF